This T cell receptor beta chain was sequenced during a study of blood T cells in healthy people across ages. This CDR3 is built from 16 residues. J lost 2 bases, V lost 4 bases, and 4 bases had no gene match. CDR1 is LGHNA and CDR2 is YSLEER in the germline V gene. A J-beta primer mix and a sample-barcoded 5' primer were used in a second PCR of about 7 to 12 cycles. From the 5' RACE reads, TCRdb called clonotypes with MiXCR, one entry per CDR3 protein. The table lists hundreds of thousands of distinct CDR3 sequences, about 25% of them singletons, with 9.4% in the top ten. The same sample was also used in a study of T cells of mothers and their children. From that second work: In this cohort, donors were three healthy Caucasian mothers plus their six children.

The sequenced sample consisted of blood. This receptor was identified in a boy younger than 18 in good health. The chain joins TRBV4-3 to TRBJ2-5; 13 bases agree with TRBD2. CDR3 sequence: CASSPSLAGGQETQYF. As DNA, the CDR3 is TGCGCCAGCAGCCCGTCACTAGCGGGGGGGCAAGAGACCCAGTACTTC.